These 13 T cell receptor beta chains came from one sample sequenced in a study of blood T cell repertoires in COVID-19. Produced via immunoSEQ multiplex PCR; TCRdb's table is partial and in-frame only. The sample contains 150,000 or so clones, 80% to 90% of which appear only once. Sequenced: peripheral blood. The source of these receptors is a man aged 55 to 69 with COVID-19, enrolled during active disease.

This chain uses TRBV5-4 with TRBJ2-2; no clear D. Germline V gives CDR1 SGHNT, CDR2 YYREEE (reference sequence). Trimming stripped 4 bases from V and 0 bases from J, with 13 bases between. CDR3 length: 16 residues. CDR3 in amino acids: CASSPLRTANTGELFF. The CDR3 DNA reads as TGTGCCAGCAGCCCGCTGAGAACCGCGAACACCGGGGAGCTGTTTTTT.

The chain carries TRBV27 and TRBJ1-2; D perhaps matches TRBD1 (5 bases). Trimming cost V 4 bases and J 5 bases, with 14 bases left between them. The CDR3 spans 14 residues. Germline loops: CDR1 MNHEY, CDR2 SMNVEV (reference sequence). CDR3 DNA sequence: TGTGCCAGCAGTTGGCGGGGCGCAGGATATGGCTACACCTTC. Its protein product is CASSWRGAGYGYTF.

J is TRBJ2-3 and V is TRBV2; the D gene is possibly TRBD1 (5 bases). Germline CDR1 and CDR2: SNHLY and FYNNEI. There are 14 residues in the CDR3. Between the trimmed V and J ends, which lost 6 bases and 6 bases, there was a span of 16 bases. The CDR3 DNA reads TGTGCCAGCAGATACCTCCCCAGGGTGGATACGCAGTATTTT. Translating gives CASRYLPRVDTQYF.

The chain recombines TRBV6-2 or TRBV6-3 with TRBJ2-7, with TRBD2 as a possible D gene (6 bases). The CDR3 consists of 15 residues. The germline CDR1 and CDR2 sequences are MNHEY and SVGEGT. Trimming pared 4 bases from V and 2 bases from J, leaving 15 bases between. CDR3 region: CASSSPRRAPYEQYF. In nucleotides, the CDR3 is TGTGCCAGCAGTTCCCCTCGGAGGGCGCCCTACGAGCAGTACTTC.

This chain connects TRBV28 to TRBJ2-7; perhaps TRBD1 as D (6 bases). Germline assignment: CDR1 MDHEN and CDR2 SYDVKM. V was pared by 6 bases and J by 1 base, with 10 bases between. The CDR3 runs to 13 residues. The CDR3 bases are TGTGCCAGCAGACCCGGGACATCCTACGAGCAGTACTTC. It codes for CASRPGTSYEQYF.

This chain uses TRBV29-1 with TRBJ2-1; possible D gene TRBD2, 5 bases. V shed 4 bases and J shed 10 bases, with 8 bases lying between them. CDR1 SQVTM and CDR2 ANQGSEA come from the germline V gene. The CDR3 contains 10 residues. Here the CDR3 reads CSVVLGEQFF. CDR3 in DNA: TGCAGCGTTGTACTAGGAGAGCAGTTCTTC.

In its sample, this clone was seen a few times. The chain employs TRBV30 and TRBJ1-1; D unresolved. There are 10 residues in the CDR3. The V gene lost 6 bases and the J gene lost 5 bases, with 7 bases spanning the gap. CDR1 is GTSNPN and CDR2 is SVGIG in the germline V gene (reference sequence). The CDR3 nucleotides read TGTGCCTGTAAAAATACTGAAGCTTTCTTT. Its protein product is CACKNTEAFF. Drawing the rest from reference TRBV30 and TRBJ1-1, the complete variable domain is SQTIHQWPATLVQPVGSPLSLECTVEGTSNPNLYWYRQAAGRGLQLLFYSVGIGQISSEVPQNLSASRPQDRQFILSSKKLLLSDSGFYLCACKNTEAFFGQGTRLTVV.

The rearrangement joins TRBV7-9 to TRBJ2-5, with a possible D match to TRBD2 (6 bases). The germline V and J ends were trimmed by 2 bases and 5 bases, with 15 bases remaining between them. CDR1 is SEHNR, CDR2 FQNEAQ, per germline (reference sequence). This CDR3 contains 15 residues. CDR3 DNA: TGTGCCAGCAGCTTATCGCGGGACCCGGCGGAGACCCAGTACTTC. Translating it yields CASSLSRDPAETQYF.

This clone occurred once. The chain is built from TRBV5-1 and TRBJ1-1; TRBD1 matches at 7 bases. The CDR3 extends over 14 amino acids. V was pared by 3 bases and J by 2 bases, with 4 bases of the junction left unmatched. Looked up from germline, CDR1 is SGHRS and CDR2 is YFSETQ. CDR3 in DNA: TGCGCCAGCAGCTCCACAGGGGCCAACACTGAAGCTTTCTTT. Amino acids: CASSSTGANTEAFF.

V is TRBV5-4 and J is TRBJ2-5, with TRBD2 identical over 10 bases. The trim removed 4 bases at V and 3 bases at J, leaving 6 bases unmatched. Per the germline V gene, CDR1 is SGHNT and CDR2 is YYREEE (reference sequence). The CDR3 has 15 residues. CDR3 amino acids: CASSPQRGGEETQYF. In DNA form, the CDR3 reads TGTGCCAGCAGCCCCCAGCGGGGGGGCGAAGAGACCCAGTACTTC.

V usage is TRBV7-9 and J usage is TRBJ2-1; D is undetermined. Trimming took off 5 bases at V and 6 bases at J, with 17 bases between the two ends. Germline V gene sequence: CDR1 SEHNR, CDR2 FQNEAQ (reference sequence). CDR3 length: 15 amino acids. Written as DNA, the CDR3 is TGTGCCAGCAGCCTGGGTTCAAGCGCCCTCAATGAGCAGTTCTTC. It codes for CASSLGSSALNEQFF. The whole variable domain, remainder taken from reference TRBV7-9 and TRBJ2-1, is DTGVSQNPRHKITKRGQNVTFRCDPISEHNRLYWYRQTLGQGPEFLTYFQNEAQLEKSRLLSDRFSAERPKGSFSTLEIQRTEQGDSAMYLCASSLGSSALNEQFFGPGTRLTVL.

The chain combines TRBV12-5 with TRBJ1-2, with TRBD1 identical over 8 bases. V lost 1 base and J lost 2; bases outside the gene matches: 0. This CDR3 has 14 residues. CDR1 LGHNT and CDR2 FRNRAP come from the germline V gene. This CDR3 reads CASGLGQGNYGYTF. Written as DNA, the CDR3 is TGTGCTAGTGGTTTGGGACAGGGGAACTATGGCTACACCTTC.

The rearrangement links TRBV5-1 to TRBJ2-2; 10 bases map to TRBD2. The CDR3 has 16 amino acids. Germline values: CDR1 SGHRS, CDR2 YFSETQ. The V and J ends lost 3 bases and 2 bases, in that order; junction bases with no gene match: 4. CDR3 region: CASSSGLAVNTGELFF. The CDR3 region has the DNA TGCGCCAGCAGCTCCGGACTAGCGGTAAACACCGGGGAGCTGTTTTTT.